This T cell receptor (beta chain) was profiled in a study of T cells in tuberculosis. Sequencing used immunoSEQ multiplex PCR; TCRdb keeps in-frame clones, though not all of them. The sample has over 25,000 clones; 92% are singletons. V lost 2 bases to trimming and J lost 0 bases, with 22 bases between them. The CDR3 spans 19 residues. Germline assignment: CDR1 SEHNR and CDR2 FQNEAQ (reference sequence). Time point in this sample: new active TB diagnosis, blood taken before or within 7 days of starting treatment. The clonotype comes from an adult with tuberculosis. Some clones in this sample may be carry-over from other donors' samples. The sequencing here drew on PBMCs, taken at tuberculosis diagnosis. This chain uses TRBV7-9 with TRBJ1-2; D may be TRBD1 (6 bases). The CDR3 DNA follows: TGTGCCAGCAGCTTAAATCAGGGGCCCCTAGGCACATCTAACTATGGCTACACCTTC. This encodes CASSLNQGPLGTSNYGYTF.